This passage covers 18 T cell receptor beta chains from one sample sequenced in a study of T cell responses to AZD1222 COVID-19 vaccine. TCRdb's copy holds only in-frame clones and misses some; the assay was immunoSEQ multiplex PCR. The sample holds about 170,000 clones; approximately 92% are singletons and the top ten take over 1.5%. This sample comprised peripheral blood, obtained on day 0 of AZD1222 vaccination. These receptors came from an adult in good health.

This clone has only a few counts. The CDR3: CASSFTAAGELFF. DNA of the CDR3: TGTGCCAGCAGCTTTACAGCCGCCGGGGAGCTGTTTTTT. The V call is TRBV27, the J call TRBJ2-2; D gene uncertain. The CDR3 consists of 13 residues. CDR1 and CDR2 (germline): MNHEY, SMNVEV (reference sequence). Trimming left V 6 bases short and J 6 bases short, with 11 bases between.

CDR3 sequence (DNA): TGTGCCAGCAGTGAGGAGGGGGAAGCTTTCTTT. Encoded protein: CASSEEGEAFF. This chain uses TRBV6-1 with TRBJ1-1; TRBD1 is a possible D gene (5 bases). V shed 3 bases and J shed 8 bases, with 7 bases lying between them. CDR1 and CDR2 (germline): MNHNS, SASEGT. CDR3 length equals 11 residues.

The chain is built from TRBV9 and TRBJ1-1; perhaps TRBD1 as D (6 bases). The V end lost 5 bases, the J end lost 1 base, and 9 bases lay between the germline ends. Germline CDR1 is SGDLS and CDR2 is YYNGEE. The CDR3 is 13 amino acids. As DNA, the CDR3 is TGTGCCAGCAGTGGACAGCCGAACACTGAAGCTTTCTTT. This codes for CASSGQPNTEAFF.

The CDR3 sequence is CASGDRGSYEQYF. The CDR3, as DNA: TGCGCCAGCGGAGACAGGGGCTCCTACGAGCAGTACTTC. V usage is TRBV10-2 and J usage is TRBJ2-7, with TRBD1 matching over 8 bases. V trimming: 8 bases; J trimming: 0 bases; junction bases outside the gene matches: 3. Germline values: CDR1 WSHSY, CDR2 SAAADI. The CDR3 is 13 residues long.

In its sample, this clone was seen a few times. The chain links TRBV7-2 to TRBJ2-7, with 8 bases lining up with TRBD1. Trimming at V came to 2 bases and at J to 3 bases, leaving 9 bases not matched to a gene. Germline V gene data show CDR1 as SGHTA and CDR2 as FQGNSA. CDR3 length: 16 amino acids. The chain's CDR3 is CASSLSPTGANYEQYF. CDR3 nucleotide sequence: TGTGCCAGCAGCTTATCTCCGACAGGGGCGAACTACGAGCAGTACTTC.

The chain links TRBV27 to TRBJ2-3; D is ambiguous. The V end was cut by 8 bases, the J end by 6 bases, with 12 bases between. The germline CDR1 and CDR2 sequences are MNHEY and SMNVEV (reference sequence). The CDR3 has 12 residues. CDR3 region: CASRFAWDTQYF. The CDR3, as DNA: TGTGCCAGCCGCTTCGCCTGGGATACGCAGTATTTT.

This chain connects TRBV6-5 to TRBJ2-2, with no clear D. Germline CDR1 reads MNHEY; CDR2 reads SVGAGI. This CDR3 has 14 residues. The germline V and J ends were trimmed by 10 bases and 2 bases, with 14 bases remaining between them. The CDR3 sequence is CATLLRRNTGELFF. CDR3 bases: TGTGCCACCCTTCTTAGACGTAACACCGGGGAGCTGTTTTTT.

CDR3 coding DNA: TGTGCCAGCAGCCCCCACCCGACAGGCCGCTCCTACAATGAGCAGTTCTTC. Translated: CASSPHPTGRSYNEQFF. The chain links TRBV11-2 to TRBJ2-1; maybe TRBD1 (6 bases). The germline V and J ends were trimmed by 5 bases and 0 bases, with 17 bases remaining between them. The CDR3 is 17 amino acids. CDR1 is SGHAT and CDR2 is FQNNGV in the germline V gene.

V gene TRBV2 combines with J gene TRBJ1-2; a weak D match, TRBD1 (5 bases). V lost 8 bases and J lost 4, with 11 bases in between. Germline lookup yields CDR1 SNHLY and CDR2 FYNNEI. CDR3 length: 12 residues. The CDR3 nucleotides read TGTGCCAGCGCTCAGGGTTTCTATGGCTACACCTTC. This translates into CASAQGFYGYTF. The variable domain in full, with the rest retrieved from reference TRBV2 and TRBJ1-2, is EPEVTQTPSHQVTQMGQEVILRCVPISNHLYFYWYRQILGQKVEFLVSFYNNEISEKSEIFDDQFSVERPDGSNFTLKIRSTKLEDSAMYFCASAQGFYGYTFGSGTRLTVV.

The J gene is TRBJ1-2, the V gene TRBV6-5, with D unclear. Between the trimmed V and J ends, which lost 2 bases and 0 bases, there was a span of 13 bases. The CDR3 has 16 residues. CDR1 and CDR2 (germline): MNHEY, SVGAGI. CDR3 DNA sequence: TGTGCCAGCAGTTACGATCTCTTTGCGGCTAACTATGGCTACACCTTC. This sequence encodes CASSYDLFAANYGYTF.

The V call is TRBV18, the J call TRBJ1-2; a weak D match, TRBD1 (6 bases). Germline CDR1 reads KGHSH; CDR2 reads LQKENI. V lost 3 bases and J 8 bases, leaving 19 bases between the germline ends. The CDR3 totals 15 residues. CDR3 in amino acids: CASSPLETRGQGYTF. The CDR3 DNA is TGTGCCAGCTCACCGCTCGAGACCAGGGGCCAGGGCTACACCTTC.

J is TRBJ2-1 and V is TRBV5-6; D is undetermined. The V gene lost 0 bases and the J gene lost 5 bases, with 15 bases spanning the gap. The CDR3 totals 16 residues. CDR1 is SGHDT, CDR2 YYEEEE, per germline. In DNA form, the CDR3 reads TGTGCCAGCAGCTTGGAAAGAATAAGTAGGAACAATGAGCAGTTCTTC. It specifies CASSLERISRNNEQFF.

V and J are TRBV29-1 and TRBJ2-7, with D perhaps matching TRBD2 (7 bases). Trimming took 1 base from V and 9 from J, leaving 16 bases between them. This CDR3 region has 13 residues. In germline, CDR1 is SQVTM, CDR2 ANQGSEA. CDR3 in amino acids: CSVEGGGSAGQYF. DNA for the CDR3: TGCAGCGTTGAAGGGGGGGGCTCAGCCGGGCAGTACTTC.

The CDR3 DNA sequence: TGTGCCAGCAGTGAAAATGTAGGGAATAATGAAAAACTGTTTTTT. Encoded protein: CASSENVGNNEKLFF. V and J are TRBV25-1 and TRBJ1-4; D is undetermined. The CDR3 is 15 residues long. Germline CDR1 is MGHDK and CDR2 is SYGVNS. V lost 2 bases and J 4 bases, leaving 11 bases between the germline ends.

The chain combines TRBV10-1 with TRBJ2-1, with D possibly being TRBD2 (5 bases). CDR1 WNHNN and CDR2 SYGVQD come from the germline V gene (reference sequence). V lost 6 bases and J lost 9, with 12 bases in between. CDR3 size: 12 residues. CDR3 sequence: CASRENEGEQFF. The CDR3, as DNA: TGCGCCAGCAGAGAAAATGAGGGTGAGCAGTTCTTC.

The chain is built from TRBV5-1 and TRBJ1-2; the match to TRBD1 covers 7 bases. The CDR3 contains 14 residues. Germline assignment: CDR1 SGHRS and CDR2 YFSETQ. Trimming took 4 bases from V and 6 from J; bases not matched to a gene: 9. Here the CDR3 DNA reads TGCGCCAGCAGCATTCAGGGGGAGGAGGATGGCTACACCTTC. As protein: CASSIQGEEDGYTF.

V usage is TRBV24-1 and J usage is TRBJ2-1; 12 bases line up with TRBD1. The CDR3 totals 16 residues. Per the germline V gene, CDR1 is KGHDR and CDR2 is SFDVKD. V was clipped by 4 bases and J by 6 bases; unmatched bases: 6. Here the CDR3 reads CATSDSGQGASNEQFF. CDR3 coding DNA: TGTGCCACCAGTGACTCGGGACAGGGGGCGTCCAATGAGCAGTTCTTC.

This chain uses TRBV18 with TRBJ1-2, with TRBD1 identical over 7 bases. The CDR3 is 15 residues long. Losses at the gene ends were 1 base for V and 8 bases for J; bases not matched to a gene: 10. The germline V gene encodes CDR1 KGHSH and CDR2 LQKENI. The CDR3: CASSPQGAQSGGYTF. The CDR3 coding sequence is TGTGCCAGCTCACCACAGGGGGCACAGAGCGGCGGCTACACCTTC. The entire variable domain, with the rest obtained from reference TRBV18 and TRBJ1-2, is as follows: NAGVMQNPRHLVRRRGQEARLRCSPMKGHSHVYWYRQLPEEGLKFMVYLQKENIIDESGMPKERFSAEFPKEGPSILRIQQVVRGDSAAYFCASSPQGAQSGGYTFGSGTRLTVV.